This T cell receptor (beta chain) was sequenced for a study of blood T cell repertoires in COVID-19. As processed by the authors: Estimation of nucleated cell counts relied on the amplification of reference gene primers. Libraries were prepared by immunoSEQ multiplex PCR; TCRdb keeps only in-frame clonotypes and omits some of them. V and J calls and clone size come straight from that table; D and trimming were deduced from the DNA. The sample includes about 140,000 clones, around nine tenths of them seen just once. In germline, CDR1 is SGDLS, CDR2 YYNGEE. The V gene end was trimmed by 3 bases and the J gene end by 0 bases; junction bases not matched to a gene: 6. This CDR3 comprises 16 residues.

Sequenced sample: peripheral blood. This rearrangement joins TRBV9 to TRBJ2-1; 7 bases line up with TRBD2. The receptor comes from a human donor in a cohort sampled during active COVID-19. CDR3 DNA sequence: TGTGCCAGCAGCGCCCGTGGGGGGGGCTCCTACAATGAGCAGTTCTTC. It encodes CASSARGGGSYNEQFF.